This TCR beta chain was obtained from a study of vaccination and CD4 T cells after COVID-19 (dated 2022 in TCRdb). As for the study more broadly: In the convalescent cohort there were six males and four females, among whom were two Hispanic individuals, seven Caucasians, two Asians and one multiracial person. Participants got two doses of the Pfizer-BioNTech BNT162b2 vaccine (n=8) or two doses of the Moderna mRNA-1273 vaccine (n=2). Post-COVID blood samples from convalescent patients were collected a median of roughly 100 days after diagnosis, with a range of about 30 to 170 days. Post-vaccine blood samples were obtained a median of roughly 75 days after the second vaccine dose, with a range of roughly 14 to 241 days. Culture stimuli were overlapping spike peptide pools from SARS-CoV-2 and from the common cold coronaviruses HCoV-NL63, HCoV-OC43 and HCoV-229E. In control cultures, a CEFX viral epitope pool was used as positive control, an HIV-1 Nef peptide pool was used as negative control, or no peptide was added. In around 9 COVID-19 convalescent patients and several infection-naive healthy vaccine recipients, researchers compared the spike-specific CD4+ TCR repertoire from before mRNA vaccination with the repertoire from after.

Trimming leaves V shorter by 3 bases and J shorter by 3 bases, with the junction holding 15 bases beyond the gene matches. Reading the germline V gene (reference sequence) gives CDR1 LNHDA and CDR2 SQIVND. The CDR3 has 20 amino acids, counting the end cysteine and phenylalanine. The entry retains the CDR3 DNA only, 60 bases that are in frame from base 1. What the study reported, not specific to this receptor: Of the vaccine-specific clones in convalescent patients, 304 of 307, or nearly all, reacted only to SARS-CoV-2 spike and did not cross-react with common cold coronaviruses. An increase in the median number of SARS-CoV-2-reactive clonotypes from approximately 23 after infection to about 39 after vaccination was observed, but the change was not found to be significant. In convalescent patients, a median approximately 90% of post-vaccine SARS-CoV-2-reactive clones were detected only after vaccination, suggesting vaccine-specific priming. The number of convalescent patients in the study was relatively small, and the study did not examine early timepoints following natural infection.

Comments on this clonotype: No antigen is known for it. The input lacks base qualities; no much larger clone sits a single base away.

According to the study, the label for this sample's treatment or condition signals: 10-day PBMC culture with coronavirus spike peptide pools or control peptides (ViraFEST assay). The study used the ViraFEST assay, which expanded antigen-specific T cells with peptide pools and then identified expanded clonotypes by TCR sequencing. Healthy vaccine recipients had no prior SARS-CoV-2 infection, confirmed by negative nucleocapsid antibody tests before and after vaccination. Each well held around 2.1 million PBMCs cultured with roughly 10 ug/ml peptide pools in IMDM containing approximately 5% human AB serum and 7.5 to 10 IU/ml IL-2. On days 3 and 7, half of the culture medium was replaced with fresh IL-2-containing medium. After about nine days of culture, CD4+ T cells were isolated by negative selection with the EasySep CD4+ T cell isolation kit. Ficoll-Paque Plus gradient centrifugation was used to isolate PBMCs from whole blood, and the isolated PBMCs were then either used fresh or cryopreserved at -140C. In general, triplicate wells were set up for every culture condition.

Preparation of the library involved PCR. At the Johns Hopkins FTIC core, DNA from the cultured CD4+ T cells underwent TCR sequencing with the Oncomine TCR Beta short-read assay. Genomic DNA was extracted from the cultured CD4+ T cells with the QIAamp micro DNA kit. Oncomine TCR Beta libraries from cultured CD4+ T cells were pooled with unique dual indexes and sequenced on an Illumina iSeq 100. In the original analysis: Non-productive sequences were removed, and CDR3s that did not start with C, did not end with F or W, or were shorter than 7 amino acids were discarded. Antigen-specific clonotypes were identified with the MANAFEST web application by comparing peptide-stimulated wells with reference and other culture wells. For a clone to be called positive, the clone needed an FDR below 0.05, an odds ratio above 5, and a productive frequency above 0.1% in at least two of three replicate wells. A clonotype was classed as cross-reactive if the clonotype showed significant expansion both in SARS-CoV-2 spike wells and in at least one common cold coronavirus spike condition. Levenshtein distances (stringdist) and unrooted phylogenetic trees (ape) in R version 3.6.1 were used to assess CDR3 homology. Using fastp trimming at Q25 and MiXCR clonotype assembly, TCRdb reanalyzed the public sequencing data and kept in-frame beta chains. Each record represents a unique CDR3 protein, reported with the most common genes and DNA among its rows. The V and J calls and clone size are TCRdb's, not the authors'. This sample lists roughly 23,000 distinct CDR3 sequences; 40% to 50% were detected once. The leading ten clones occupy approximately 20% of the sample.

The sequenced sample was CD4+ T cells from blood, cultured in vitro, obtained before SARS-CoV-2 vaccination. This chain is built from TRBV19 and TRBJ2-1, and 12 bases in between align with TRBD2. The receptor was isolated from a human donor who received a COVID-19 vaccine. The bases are TGTGCCAGTAGTATTCCCTCCGTGCTAGCGGGGGGGAATTACTACAATGAGCAGTTCTTC. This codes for CASSIPSVLAGGNYYNEQFF.